These 8 T cell receptor beta chains came from one sample sequenced in a study of cytomegalovirus exposure and HLA in healthy donors. PCR was performed using 60 Vbeta and 13 Jbeta primers. Method: immunoSEQ multiplex PCR; TCRdb's copy keeps in-frame clones and lacks some. The table has around 160,000 clones, roughly 72% seen once. Sequencing was performed on PBMCs. These receptors were collected from a middle-aged woman in good health and CMV-seronegative.

This chain connects TRBV6-1 to TRBJ2-7, with D possibly being TRBD2 (6 bases). V lost 10 bases, J lost 0 bases, and 19 bases lay in between. This CDR3 has 15 residues. Germline V gives CDR1 MNHNS, CDR2 SASEGT. The CDR3 sequence: CATWQLALPSYEQYF. The DNA of the CDR3 is TGTGCCACCTGGCAACTAGCTCTTCCCTCCTACGAGCAGTACTTC.

The chain uses TRBV19 and TRBJ2-7, with D possibly matching TRBD2 (5 bases). The CDR3 contains 13 residues. V lost 8 bases and J 0 bases, leaving 11 bases between the germline ends. The V gene's germline CDR1 is LNHDA and CDR2 SQIVND (reference sequence). The CDR3 DNA reads as TGTGCCAGTTCTCTAGCTGTCTCCTACGAGCAGTACTTC. It encodes CASSLAVSYEQYF.

This clone was found a few times. The chain couples TRBV5-4 to TRBJ2-5; TRBD1 is a possible D gene (6 bases). V was trimmed by 1 base and J by 1 base, leaving 11 bases between them. Germline V lookup: CDR1 SGHNT, CDR2 YYREEE (reference sequence). The CDR3 runs to 15 residues. The CDR3 bases are TGTGCCAGCAGCTTGTCGCAGGGGATCCAAGAGACCCAGTACTTC. Its protein is CASSLSQGIQETQYF.

The genes are TRBV11-2 and TRBJ2-1; 7 nucleotides line up with TRBD2. The CDR3 covers 16 residues. Germline V gives CDR1 SGHAT, CDR2 FQNNGV. J was trimmed by 0 bases and V by 0 bases; bases with no gene match: 2. CDR3 in amino acids: CASSLEGRGSYNEQFF. The DNA of the CDR3 is TGTGCCAGCAGCTTAGAGGGGAGGGGCTCCTACAATGAGCAGTTCTTC.

This clone has only a few counts. The V and J genes are TRBV2 and TRBJ2-5; a possible D gene is TRBD1 (5 bases). The germline CDR1 and CDR2 sequences are SNHLY and FYNNEI. This CDR3 comprises 15 residues. V was shortened by 3 bases and J by 4 bases, with 15 bases between the two germline ends. The CDR3 nucleotides read TGTGCCAGCAGTGAGTTAGGCAGGGTGGGAGAGACCCAGTACTTC. Its translation: CASSELGRVGETQYF.

This clone was counted a single time. The chain recombines TRBV7-9 with TRBJ2-5; tentative D call: TRBD2 (6 bases). The CDR3 spans 13 residues. CDR1 is SEHNR, CDR2 FQNEAQ, per germline (reference sequence). The V gene lost 6 bases and the J gene lost 1 base, with 9 bases spanning the gap. CDR3 loop: CASSQAGQETQYF. CDR3 sequence (DNA): TGTGCCAGCAGTCAAGCGGGCCAAGAGACCCAGTACTTC.

This chain joins TRBV7-3 and TRBJ1-2; 11 bases agree with TRBD1. There are 15 residues in the CDR3. V lost 5 bases and J lost 6; bases outside the gene matches: 8. In germline, CDR1 is SGHTA, CDR2 FQGTGA. The CDR3 DNA reads TGTGCCAGCAGCCCGTCCGGGACAGGGGGTAATGGCTACACCTTC. Protein product: CASSPSGTGGNGYTF. The full variable domain, completed using reference TRBV7-3 and TRBJ1-2, is GAGVSQTPSNKVTEKGKYVELRCDPISGHTALYWYRQSLGQGPEFLIYFQGTGAADDSGLPNDRFFAVRPEGSVSTLKIQRTERGDSAVYLCASSPSGTGGNGYTFGSGTRLTVV.

In this sample, this clone turned up a few times. The chain links TRBV30 to TRBJ2-5, with D maybe TRBD1 (5 bases). There are 14 residues in the CDR3. Trimming removed 4 bases from V and 5 bases from J, with 17 bases in between. CDR1 is GTSNPN, CDR2 SVGIG, per germline (reference sequence). CDR3 DNA: TGTGCCTGGATGGGGCCTACCCTGGGTGAGACCCAGTACTTC. Translated, it gives CAWMGPTLGETQYF.